This T cell receptor (beta chain) was recovered during a study of T cell clonotyping in hematopoietic cell transplantation. Regarding the study as a whole: At the given depth, recipient repertoires were over 95% de novo clonotypes. Recipient TCR diversity dropped after transplant; expanded clonotypes rose from day 30 to 180. CD4 and CD8 repertoire contributions could not be separated without sorting. Graft donor and pretransplant recipient Inverse Simpson Index values predicted broader posttransplant TCR diversity.

Note on this clone: The antigen is undetermined.

Clones were sequenced by immunoSEQ multiplex PCR, and TCRdb holds only the in-frame ones, with some missing. Here the sample spans 15,000 to 20,000 clones, around nine tenths being singletons. The sequenced sample consisted of peripheral blood mononuclear cells. This sequence originates from a middle-aged man in good health. Some clones in this sample may be carry-over from other donors' samples.

The CDR3 DNA reads as TGTGCCAGCAGCGTATCCACGGGTCCCTACTCTGGGGCCAACGTCCTGACTTTC. Translation: CASSVSTGPYSGANVLTF. This rearrangement joins TRBV9 to TRBJ2-6, with unresolved D. Germline V lookup: CDR1 SGDLS, CDR2 YYNGEE. The V end lost 1 base, the J end lost 0 bases, and 14 bases lay between the germline ends. The CDR3 loop spans 18 amino acids.